This TCR beta chain was captured in a study of regulatory T cells in long-lasting Graves disease (dated by TCRdb to 2020 to 2023). For the study in its entirety: Newly diagnosed Graves' disease patients had taken antithyroid drugs for less than 3 months. Persistent Graves' disease patients were compared with newly diagnosed Graves' disease patients by peripheral blood TCR sequencing and RNA sequencing. The study was registered as a clinical trial and conducted in China. A total of 33 samples were covered by TCR sequencing, comprising some 13 persistent and approximately 20 newly diagnosed Graves' disease patients. What the study reported, not specific to this receptor: As a limitation, the authors acknowledged that the small sample size may reduce accuracy. More public clonotypes were shared among persistent patients (under 3,000) than among newly diagnosed patients (966). TRBV28, TRBJ1-2 and TRBJ2-5 were preferentially used in persistent disease, while TRBV20-1 and TRBJ2-1 were favored in newly diagnosed disease. Compared with newly diagnosed patients, patients with persistent Graves' disease had lower TCR Shannon entropy and fewer highly expanded clones, which suggests clonal expansion. Sequencing and analysis were limited to the TCR beta chain. Only peripheral blood was studied, because thyroid tissue, the primary lesion, was inaccessible.

From the cysteine through the phenylalanine, the CDR3 covers 15 amino acids. Solely the CDR3 DNA is kept, with 45 bases framed from the first base. The germline V gene (reference sequence) supplies CDR1 LNHDA and CDR2 SQIVND. V is trimmed back by 7 bases and J by 3 bases, and the junction contains 6 bases that no gene match accounts for. Many counts were recorded for this clonotype. No cognate antigen has been identified for it. Per-base qualities were not stored, and no clone one base away is much larger. Library construction relied on multiplex PCR. Sequencing was performed on an Illumina HiSeq 4000. CDR3 regions were amplified by Arm-PCR with iRepertoire HTBI primers to construct TCR beta libraries. PCR products were gel purified before sequencing. On the authors' methods: Gene usage analysis of CDR3 amino acid clonotypes relied on the 60 to 65 TRBV and 13 to 15 TRBJ segments identified across samples. COPE and FqMerger were used to merge the filtered high-quality paired reads into contigs. BLAST was used to align contigs to IMGT TRBV, TRBD and TRBJ reference genes, and CDR3 was defined according to IMGT. Any clonotype with a frequency above 0.1% was classified as a highly expanded clone. Repertoire diversity was measured by Shannon entropy, and V-J evenness by the Gini coefficient. Public clonotypes were defined as clonotypes shared by more than one individual. TCRdb reprocessing: public reads trimmed at Q25 with fastp, clones called with MiXCR, in-frame beta chains kept. For every CDR3 protein sequence, its rows merge into one entry that carries the most common genes and DNA. TCRdb's processing, not the authors' own work, is the source of the V and J calls. The sample table holds some 220,000 distinct CDR3 sequences, of which 15% to 20% were seen once. The ten top clones hold about 12% of the sample.

The time point label, read with the paper, signifies: newly diagnosed GD, antithyroid drugs for less than 3 months. RNA was extracted from PBMCs in TRIzol for both TCR sequencing and RNA sequencing. Graves' disease was diagnosed according to American Thyroid Association guidelines. Patients for the study were recruited at an endocrinology department in Xi'an, China. Each patient gave 7 to 9.5 milliliters of peripheral blood, collected in an EDTA anticoagulant tube. PBMCs were isolated by Ficoll Paque Plus density gradient separation without further T cell sorting. An Agilent 2100 Bioanalyzer and agarose gel were used to check RNA quality, and a NanoDrop 2000 was used to measure RNA concentration. This same sample was also taken into another study, of T cells in Graves' hyperthyroidism and ophthalmopathy. In that second paper, the authors write: Stable Graves' hyperthyroidism was defined as no progression to ophthalmopathy during 18 months of follow-up. Hyperthyroidism patients were newly diagnosed, with disease duration under 2 months, and aged 18 to 65 years. The study excluded patients with uncontrolled infections, other autoimmune diseases, pregnancy or lactation. Diagnoses were based on clinical symptoms, serum thyroxine and TRAb, thyroid ultrasound and orbital computed tomography. For the first round of RT-PCR on the TCR CDR3, the HTBI primer set was used together with the Qiagen OneStep RT-PCR kit. Most expanded thyroid clonotypes (frequency above 0.001) were also found in blood, which suggests that blood repertoires may mirror thyroid immune responses. A model built on a 13 V-J signature distinguished ophthalmopathy from stable hyperthyroidism, reaching over 85% sensitivity and 81.08% specificity in cross-validation and 80%/75% in testing. In validation, progression to ophthalmopathy was predicted by the model with around 70% sensitivity and 72.22% specificity, a median of about 6.4 months before onset. TCR V-J signatures able to tell the groups apart were searched for in a discovery cohort of 95 or so patients, of whom around 43 had Graves' ophthalmopathy and 55 to 60 had stable Graves' hyperthyroidism. Prospective prediction of ophthalmopathy was tested in an independent validation cohort of approximately 19 hyperthyroidism patients and some 17 patients who later progressed to ophthalmopathy. For training and testing, the 100 or so patients in the discovery cohort were randomly divided in a 7:3 ratio. The study also compared thyroid tissue and blood T-cell repertoires from five or six Graves' hyperthyroidism patients. Once sampling was done, hyperthyroidism patients were given methimazole at a starting dose of 30 mg daily, whereas ophthalmopathy patients were given high-dose intravenous methylprednisolone. A second multiplex PCR round built the libraries, followed by size selection and purification. Sequencing of the libraries was done on an Illumina HiSeq2000 using paired-end 100 bp reads. Raw data were processed with SOAPnuke, discarding reads with adapters, uncalled bases, mean Phred below 15, or no exact constant-primer or identifier match. High-quality paired reads were merged using COPE v1.2.5, and each unique nucleotide sequence was defined as a clonotype. MiTCR v1.1 was used to align the clonotypes against IMGT TRBV, TRBD and TRBJ reference segments. The analysis was restricted to V-J combinations with a frequency above 0.0001, which together covered roughly 99% of the repertoires. A TCS score was defined as the ratio of F50 (clonal expansion) to E x V (chaos), with BLOSUM62-based TCRdist applied between CDR3 peptides within each V-J. Welch's t-statistics and random forest reduced fewer than 600 V-J features to 13, which were used in a naive Bayes classifier (R e1071). Sample size was not statistically predetermined, and blinding of investigators to group allocation was not performed. According to the paper, TCR Vbeta CDR3 sequencing was carried out on some 130 peripheral blood samples, which came from fewer than 50 ophthalmopathy, some 73 hyperthyroidism and about 17 progressor patients.

The sequence was collected from a woman younger than 45 with Graves disease. Donor details come from another sample of the same person, matched by shared clones. The sequence joins TRBV19 to TRBJ2-5, and TRBD2 aligns with 12 junction nucleotides. The material sequenced was peripheral blood mononuclear cells (PBMCs), taken at new diagnosis, from a patient treated with antithyroid drugs. The nucleotide sequence is TGTGCCAGTACCAACCGACTAGCGGGGGAAGAGACCCAGTACTTC. Its amino acids are CASTNRLAGEETQYF.